One sample yielded the 14 T cell receptor beta chains listed below, sequenced in a study of blood T cell repertoires in COVID-19. Clones were sequenced by immunoSEQ multiplex PCR, and TCRdb holds only the in-frame ones, with some missing. The table includes more than 250,000 clones, around nine tenths detected once. What was sequenced was PBMCs or T cells enriched from blood (not recorded which). The origin of the receptors is a young woman who had recovered from COVID-19.

The chain carries TRBV3-1 (or the pseudogene TRBV3-2) and TRBJ2-7; D possibly corresponds to TRBD1 (6 bases). CDR1 is LGHDT and CDR2 is YNNKEL in the germline V gene (reference sequence). There are 12 residues in the CDR3. The V end lost 0 bases, the J end lost 12 bases, and 12 bases lay between the germline ends. CDR3 amino acids: CASSQEGQGRYF. CDR3 nucleotide sequence: TGTGCCAGCAGCCAAGAAGGGCAGGGGAGGTACTTC.

The rearrangement uses TRBV19 and TRBJ1-2; 7 bases are shared with TRBD1. Germline CDR1 LNHDA, CDR2 SQIVND (reference sequence). The ends lost 7 bases at V and 10 bases at J; junction bases unmatched: 15. This CDR3 contains 14 residues. This chain's CDR3 is CASTPIRGLVNYTF. The CDR3 DNA sequence: TGTGCCAGTACCCCTATTAGGGGGCTAGTAAACTACACCTTC. The whole variable domain, filled in from reference TRBV19 and TRBJ1-2, reads DGGITQSPKYLFRKEGQNVTLSCEQNLNHDAMYWYRQDPGQGLRLIYYSQIVNDFQKGDIAEGYSVSREKKESFPLTVTSAQKNPTAFYLCASTPIRGLVNYTFGSGTRLTVV.

The chain combines TRBV6-2 or TRBV6-3 with TRBJ1-5; possible D gene TRBD1, 5 bases. CDR1 and CDR2 from the germline V gene are MNHEY and SVGEGT. The CDR3 runs to 15 residues. Trimming left V 5 bases short and J 0 bases short, with 11 bases between. The CDR3 bases are TGTGCCAGCAGTCCCGCCAGGGATAGCAATCAGCCCCAGCATTTT. It translates to CASSPARDSNQPQHF.

This sequence joins TRBV27 and TRBJ2-2; D is perhaps TRBD1 (6 bases). The V end lost 6 bases, the J end lost 4 bases, and 18 bases lay between the germline ends. Germline V gives CDR1 MNHEY, CDR2 SMNVEV (reference sequence). The CDR3 spans 16 residues. CDR3 coding DNA: TGTGCCAGCAGCCGAGACAGGTCCGCGGGCACCGGGGAGCTGTTTTTT. Its protein is CASSRDRSAGTGELFF.

The J gene is TRBJ2-5, the V gene TRBV5-1; D gene unclear. Germline assignment: CDR1 SGHRS and CDR2 YFSETQ. V was trimmed by 6 bases and J by 4 bases, leaving 7 bases between them. The CDR3 covers 11 residues. CDR3 residues: CASTRGETQYF. CDR3 bases: TGCGCCAGCACCCGAGGAGAGACCCAGTACTTC.

The gene calls are TRBV12-2 and TRBJ1-5; the DNA was not compared with TRBD1, the D call given in the table. TRBV12-2 is a documented pseudogene. The CDR3 totals 20 residues. The CDR3 DNA reads TGTGCAAGTCGCTTAGCGCTAGACAGGGGGCGATCGGTAGGCAATCAGCCCCAGCATTTT. Its protein is CASRLALDRGRSVGNQPQHF.

The V call is TRBV9, the J call TRBJ2-7; 7 positions match TRBD1. There are 16 residues in the CDR3. The V gene end was trimmed by 4 bases and the J gene end by 6 bases; junction bases not matched to a gene: 16. Germline lookup yields CDR1 SGDLS and CDR2 YYNGEE. CDR3 sequence (DNA): TGTGCCAGCAGCCCTGGGGTGGGGACAGTTCCCTCCGAGCAGTACTTC. Amino acid sequence: CASSPGVGTVPSEQYF.

The chain couples TRBV15 to TRBJ2-5, with TRBD1 as a possible D gene (5 bases). Germline V gene lookup returns CDR1 LNHNV and CDR2 YYDKDF (reference sequence). The CDR3 totals 14 residues. Between the trimmed V and J ends, which lost 0 bases and 5 bases, there was a span of 10 bases. The CDR3: CATSRDRVEETQYF. CDR3 bases: TGTGCCACCAGCAGAGACAGGGTTGAGGAGACCCAGTACTTC.

J is TRBJ2-1 and V is TRBV9; the D gene is possibly TRBD1 (5 bases). Germline CDR1 reads SGDLS; CDR2 reads YYNGEE. CDR3 length: 15 residues. V gave up 2 bases and J gave up 7 bases, with 16 bases separating them. In DNA form, the CDR3 reads TGTGCCAGCAGCGTTTTAGGGGTTGACGGAAATGAGCAGTTCTTC. This sequence encodes CASSVLGVDGNEQFF. The variable domain in full, with the rest retrieved from reference TRBV9 and TRBJ2-1, is DSGVTQTPKHLITATGQRVTLRCSPRSGDLSVYWYQQSLDQGLQFLIQYYNGEERAKGNILERFSAQQFPDLHSELNLSSLELGDSALYFCASSVLGVDGNEQFFGPGTRLTVL.

The rearrangement uses TRBV5-1 and TRBJ2-7; 7 bases map to TRBD1. This CDR3 contains 12 residues. V was clipped by 7 bases and J by 3 bases; unmatched bases: 4. Per the germline V gene, CDR1 is SGHRS and CDR2 is YFSETQ. The CDR3 region is CASQGQSYEQYF. CDR3 coding DNA: TGCGCCAGCCAGGGACAGAGCTACGAGCAGTACTTC. The full variable domain, with the rest looked up from reference TRBV5-1 and TRBJ2-7, is KAGVTQTPRYLIKTRGQQVTLSCSPISGHRSVSWYQQTPGQGLQFLFEYFSETQRNKGNFPGRFSGRQFSNSRSEMNVSTLELGDSALYLCASQGQSYEQYFGPGTRLTVT.

V gene TRBV4-1 combines with J gene TRBJ2-7; 12 nucleotides line up with TRBD1. CDR3 size: 15 residues. Per germline, CDR1 MGHRA and CDR2 YSYEKL. V was pared by 4 bases and J by 7 bases, with 8 bases of the junction left unmatched. The CDR3 DNA sequence: TGCGCCAGCAGCCCCCAGGGGACAGGGGGCGCTGAGCAGTACTTC. Translated: CASSPQGTGGAEQYF.

This clone was detected a few times. This sequence joins TRBV4-1 and TRBJ2-7; D perhaps matches TRBD1 (6 bases). The V gene lost 4 bases and the J gene lost 0 bases, with 16 bases spanning the gap. CDR3 size: 16 residues. The germline V gene encodes CDR1 MGHRA and CDR2 YSYEKL. The CDR3 spells CASSPPGTQSSYEQYF. DNA for the CDR3: TGCGCCAGCAGCCCTCCCGGGACACAAAGCTCCTACGAGCAGTACTTC.

V and J are TRBV13 and TRBJ1-4; 7 bases fit TRBD1. In germline, CDR1 is PRHDT, CDR2 FYEKMQ (reference sequence). The ends lost 5 bases at V and 6 bases at J; junction bases unmatched: 9. This CDR3 comprises 15 residues. CDR3 sequence reads: CASSQRGRRDEKLFF. CDR3 nucleotides: TGTGCCAGCAGCCAAAGGGGGCGCCGGGATGAAAAACTGTTTTTT. Full variable domain (outside the CDR3, taken from reference TRBV13 and TRBJ1-4): AAGVIQSPRHLIKEKRETATLKCYPIPRHDTVYWYQQGPGQDPQFLISFYEKMQSDKGSIPDRFSAQQFSDYHSELNMSSLELGDSALYFCASSQRGRRDEKLFFGSGTQLSVL.

V and J are TRBV6-5 and TRBJ2-1; 7 bases line up with TRBD2. The CDR3 covers 15 residues. The ends lost 4 bases at V and 8 bases at J; junction bases unmatched: 11. Germline loops: CDR1 MNHEY, CDR2 SVGAGI. In DNA form, the CDR3 reads TGTGCCAGCAGTTCCGGGACTACCAGGTGGGATGAGCAGTTCTTC. Protein: CASSSGTTRWDEQFF.